These 11 T cell receptor beta chains were sequenced from one sample in a study of tumor-infiltrating lymphocytes in primary liver carcinoma. The study co-extracted DNA and RNA from 20-30 mg of unsorted bulk tissue. Priming with a constant-region primer yielded TCR beta cDNA from roughly 500 ng total RNA. Three nested multiplex PCR rounds of slightly modified ARM-PCR generated TCR beta libraries. PCR rounds one and two used TRBV1-TRBV30 forward primers with a C-beta reverse primer for 10 cycles each. In TCRdb, the multiplex PCR reads were re-called with MiXCR into one record per CDR3 protein. The sample contains 95,000 to 100,000 distinct CDR3 sequences, around two thirds of which appear only once. Sequenced: liver tumor tissue from sampling region 2. Indicated subset: tumor region T2, inferior pole. Receptors originate from a woman aged 60-75 years with primary liver carcinoma and hepatitis B virus infection.

Turning to this clonotype: One end of the junction varies from germline; a read error may be responsible. The V gene is TRBV11-3, the J gene TRBJ2-7; tentative D call: TRBD2 (6 bases). Germline V gene data show CDR1 as SGHNT and CDR2 as YENEEA. The CDR3 sequence is 14 residues long. The CDR3 coding sequence is TGTGTCAGCATCTTAAGCGGGTGGGAGCACGAGCAGTACTTC. Translating gives CVSILSGWEHEQYF.

As to this clonotype: A read error is likely, as this CDR3 ends without the conserved phenylalanine or tryptophan. The gene calls are TRBV6-1 and TRBJ2-7, with 8 bases fitting TRBD2. V was clipped by 6 bases and J by 1 base; unmatched bases: 8. Germline CDR1 and CDR2: MNHNS and SASEGT. The CDR3 runs 15 residues. The CDR3, as DNA: TGTGCCAGCAGCGGCGGCCTAGCGGGTTCCTACGAGCAGTACTTA. Encoded protein: CASSGGLAGSYEQYL.

The rearrangement uses TRBV11-2 and TRBJ2-2, with 7 positions matching TRBD2. From germline, CDR1 is SGHAT and CDR2 FQNNGV. The CDR3 is made up of 13 amino acids. V was pared by 5 bases and J by 10 bases, with 7 bases of the junction left unmatched. The CDR3 region has the DNA TGTGCCAGCAGCGAGTGGGGACTATCGGAGCTGTTTTTT. This gives the protein CASSEWGLSELFF.

This clonotype came up many times. This chain uses TRBV6-2 or TRBV6-3 with TRBJ2-7; 9 positions match TRBD2. The CDR3 totals 16 residues. V shed 3 bases and J 4 bases; nucleotides not matched to a gene: 10. Per the germline V gene, CDR1 is MNHEY and CDR2 is SVGEGT. The CDR3 loop is CASSYSGSGRRYEQYF. CDR3 coding DNA: TGTGCCAGCAGTTATAGCGGAAGCGGGAGGAGATACGAGCAGTACTTC.

The rearrangement uses TRBV7-9 and TRBJ1-1; D is undetermined. The CDR3 extends over 14 amino acids. Germline CDR1 reads SEHNR; CDR2 reads FQNEAQ (reference sequence). Between the trimmed V and J ends, which lost 1 base and 4 bases, there was a span of 10 bases. The CDR3 nucleotides are TGTGCCAGCAGCTTAGTGAACGAGAGCACTGAAGCTTTCTTT. Translation gives CASSLVNESTEAFF.

The CDR3 sequence: CASSPRWSSNNEQFF. CDR3 coding DNA: TGTGCCAGCAGCCCCCGGTGGTCTAGTAACAATGAGCAGTTCTTC. The chain couples TRBV2 to TRBJ2-1; D remains unclear. Trimming took off 6 bases at V and 5 bases at J, with 17 bases between the two ends. The CDR3 extends over 15 amino acids. Germline CDR1 is SNHLY and CDR2 is FYNNEI.

V and J are TRBV6-5 and TRBJ2-1; tentative D call: TRBD2 (7 bases). V was shortened by 10 bases and J by 8 bases, with 30 bases between the two germline ends. The CDR3 has 17 amino acids. Germline loops: CDR1 MNHEY, CDR2 SVGAGI. The DNA of the CDR3 is TGTGCCATCAGAGTCTGGGGGGGCAGAAGATGTAGGGATGAGCAGTTCTTC. As protein: CAIRVWGGRRCRDEQFF.

This chain links TRBV10-1 with TRBJ2-2; D call uncertain. This CDR3 region has 13 residues. V dropped 9 bases and J dropped 1 base, with 9 bases sitting between them. Germline V gene sequence: CDR1 WNHNN, CDR2 SYGVQD (reference sequence). DNA of the CDR3: TGCGCCAGTGGTGACATGAACACCGGGGAGCTGTTTTTT. Residues: CASGDMNTGELFF.

The V call is TRBV6-6, the J call TRBJ2-7; TRBD1 might be the D (6 bases). The V end lost 11 bases, the J end lost 4 bases, and 27 bases lay between the germline ends. The CDR3 length is 16 residues. Germline assignment: CDR1 MNHNY and CDR2 SVGAGI (reference sequence). CDR3 DNA: TGTGCCGGCACCGACCCAACCGAAGACAGGATGTACGAGCAGTACTTC. Translating gives CAGTDPTEDRMYEQYF.

The chain combines TRBV11-2 with TRBJ2-3; TRBD2 matches 7 bases. CDR1 SGHAT and CDR2 FQNNGV come from the germline V gene. V was pared by 2 bases and J by 4 bases, with 12 bases of the junction left unmatched. The CDR3 totals 17 residues. CDR3 region: CASSLRGLTYAPDTQYF. The CDR3 region has the DNA TGTGCCAGCAGCTTAAGGGGACTAACGTACGCGCCAGATACGCAGTATTTT.

Of note for this clonotype: A much larger clone lies a single base off, so this may be a read error. CDR3 region: CASSSGRGSTDMQYF. CDR3 in DNA: TGCGCCAGCAGCTCAGGCCGGGGCTCCACAGATATGCAGTATTTT. This chain uses TRBV5-1 with TRBJ2-3; D may match TRBD1 or TRBD2 (5 bases each). The germline CDR1 and CDR2 sequences are SGHRS and YFSETQ. There are 15 residues in the CDR3.